What follows describes a single T cell receptor beta chain. Its cognate antigen is unknown. The ends lost 5 bases at V and 5 bases at J; junction bases unmatched: 7. The CDR3 extends over 15 amino acids. In germline, CDR1 is SGHNT, CDR2 YENEEA. With survey level as its setting, the immunoSEQ assay was v3.0. Sequencing was performed with immunoSEQ multiplex PCR; in TCRdb, only in-frame clones are kept and a portion is missing. The top ten hold around 3.9% of the sample, which has under 30,000 clones, approximately 90% seen once. Specimens retained about 0.9-11 million cryopreserved PBMC preceding DNA extraction. This sample stems from a study of long-term antiretroviral therapy in people with HIV. Study at large: Some samples came about a decade before the 2015 immediate-ART recommendation, and these were the earliest. Study results and caveats: Controls had broader CDR3 length ranges than HIV repertoires did.

The material was unsorted PBMCs, obtained 1.9 years after starting antiretroviral therapy. This sequence originates from a woman aged 25-40 years with HIV. V is TRBV11-3 and J is TRBJ2-1, with TRBD2 identical over 9 bases. CDR3 protein: CASSTSSGVNNEQFF. The DNA of the CDR3 is TGTGCCAGCAGCACCTCTAGCGGGGTAAACAATGAGCAGTTCTTC.